These T cell receptor beta chains were read from a single sample in a study of siplizumab effects on memory and regulatory T cells. Data came from immunoSEQ multiplex PCR; TCRdb stores just in-frame clones and leaves some out. The sample carries roughly 70,000 clones, 93% recorded once. The specimen sequenced was CD8+ T cells sorted from blood. The receptors derive from a human donor in good health. CDR3s include the opening cysteine and the closing phenylalanine or tryptophan. D genes are given only for firm matches. Expanded clones get a size class; other rows say once, few or many, or leave the size out.

TRBV4-1	.	TRBD1	TRBJ2-3	TGCGCCGCAGCCAGGGGGGACAGGCAGGGTACGCAGTATTTT	CAAARGDRQGTQYF
TRBV5-8	.	.	TRBJ2-2	TGTGCCACCGAAACAGGGCACACCGGGGAGCTGTTTTTT	CATETGHTGELFF
TRBV6-1	.	.	TRBJ2-5	TGTGCCAGCAGCCTGGGGGAGACCCAGTACTTC	CASSLGETQYF
TRBV5-4	.	TRBD1	TRBJ2-7	TGTGCCAGCAGCCCGGGACAGGGGTCCTACGAGCAGTACTTC	CASSPGQGSYEQYF
TRBV4-3	.	.	TRBJ1-2	TGCGCCAGCAGCGTTTTAGGGGAGTATGGCTACACCTTC	CASSVLGEYGYTF
TRBV6-5	.	TRBD1	TRBJ1-6	TGTGCCCACAGGGGCTCCTATAATTCACCCCTCCACTTT	CAHRGSYNSPLHF
TRBV30	.	TRBD1	TRBJ1-3	TGTGCCTGGAGTGAAGGGACAGGGGGCTCTGGAAACACCATATATTTT	CAWSEGTGGSGNTIYF
TRBV4-3	.	.	TRBJ1-6	TGCGCCAGCAGCCAAGAAATGGGTAATTCACCCCTCCACTTT	CASSQEMGNSPLHF
TRBV5-1	.	.	TRBJ2-7	TGCGCCAGCAGCTTGGCGGCGGAGACGCGAAACGAGCAGTACTTC	CASSLAAETRNEQYF
TRBV20-1	.	.	TRBJ2-1	TGCAGTGCGTCGAACCACGGGGAGGAGTTCTTC	CSASNHGEEFF
TRBV15	.	.	TRBJ2-1	TGTGCCACCAGCAGAGATTTGGAGGCTCTCTCGTTCTTC	CATSRDLEALSFF
TRBV9	.	TRBD2	TRBJ2-7	TGTGCCAGCAGCGTTGGGACTAGCGGCTCCTACGAGCAGTACTTC	CASSVGTSGSYEQYF
TRBV10-2	.	.	TRBJ1-6	TGCGCCAGCGCCGGTTTGGCCCTCCACTTT	CASAGLALHF
TRBV5-4	few	.	TRBJ2-1	TGTGCCAGCAGCTTGAATGGATTCTCCTACAATGAGCAGTTCTTC	CASSLNGFSYNEQFF
TRBV5-4	.	TRBD1	TRBJ1-2	TGTGCCAGCAGCTTGACCGGGACAGGGTATCCTGGCTACACCTTC	CASSLTGTGYPGYTF
TRBV2	.	TRBD2	TRBJ2-1	TGTGCCAGCAGTGTGTCGCGGGGGGCAGATAATGAGCAGTTCTTC	CASSVSRGADNEQFF
TRBV27	.	.	TRBJ1-1	TGTGCCAGCAGCCTGGCATCATACAGGGAAGCTTTCTTT	CASSLASYREAFF
TRBV10-3	.	.	TRBJ2-5	TGTGCCATCAGTGGGCAGGAAGAGACCCAGTACTTC	CAISGQEETQYF
TRBV4-1	.	.	TRBJ2-1	TGCGCCAGCAGCTACAGCGACAATGAGCAGTTCTTC	CASSYSDNEQFF
TRBV27	.	.	TRBJ2-2	TGTGCCAGCAGTTTATCCGGGGAGCTGTTTTTT	CASSLSGELFF
TRBV5-4	.	.	TRBJ1-1	TGTGCCAGCAGCTTAACAGGAGAAGCTTTCTTT	CASSLTGEAFF
TRBV20-1	once	.	TRBJ2-1	TGCAGTGCTAGTTCGTACAATGAGCAGTTCTTC	CSASSYNEQFF
TRBV9	.	.	TRBJ2-7	TGTGCCAGCAGCGTAGGAGGCGCGGGCTTACGGGAGCAGTACTTC	CASSVGGAGLREQYF
TRBV11-3	.	.	TRBJ2-4	TGTGCCAGCAGCTTAATTGGGGAGAACATTCAGTACTTC	CASSLIGENIQYF
TRBV9	.	.	TRBJ2-7	TGTGCCAGCAGCCCAGGGACGGAAAACTACGAGCAGTACTTC	CASSPGTENYEQYF
TRBV5-6	.	.	TRBJ2-5	TGTGCCAGCAGCTCGGAGGGGGAGACCCAGTACTTC	CASSSEGETQYF
TRBV9	.	.	TRBJ2-3	TGTGCCAGCAGCGTAGCCCAGGGTTCGGGCACAGATACGCAGTATTTT	CASSVAQGSGTDTQYF
TRBV28	.	TRBD2	TRBJ2-1	TGTGCCAGCAGTTTAGTCCAGCGGGGGAGAATATACAATGAGCAGTTCTTC	CASSLVQRGRIYNEQFF
TRBV4-1	.	TRBD1	TRBJ2-7	TGCGCCAGCAGCCCTACTCCCGGGACAGGGTCCTACGAGCAGTACTTC	CASSPTPGTGSYEQYF
TRBV28	.	TRBD1	TRBJ2-6	TGTGCCAGCAGTTTCGTTGTAGGGACAGGGGGCGCGAGCTCTGGGGCCAACGTCCTGACTTTC	CASSFVVGTGGASSGANVLTF
TRBV7-9	.	.	TRBJ2-7	TGTGCCAGCAGCTTAGGAGGTTTAGGGGGGGTGTCCTACGAGCAGTACTTC	CASSLGGLGGVSYEQYF
TRBV6-1	.	TRBD1	TRBJ1-5	TGTGCCAGCAGGGAAACAGGGGAAGGCAATCAGCCCCAGCATTTT	CASRETGEGNQPQHF
TRBV25-1	.	.	TRBJ1-2	TGTGCCAGCAGTGAATATGGGGGGACTAACTATGGCTACACCTTC	CASSEYGGTNYGYTF
TRBV4-1	.	TRBD2	TRBJ2-3	TGCGCCAGCAGCCAAGACCCCGGGACTAGCGGAGAACCAGATACGCAGTATTTT	CASSQDPGTSGEPDTQYF
TRBV12-5	.	TRBD1	TRBJ2-1	TGTGCTAGTCAAAAAGAGGGGGCGACCTACAATGAGCAGTTCTTC	CASQKEGATYNEQFF
TRBV9	.	TRBD2	TRBJ2-1	TGTGCCAGCAGCGCCAGCGGGGGGTCCCAGGAGCAGTTCTTC	CASSASGGSQEQFF
TRBV9	.	.	TRBJ2-7	TGTGCCAGCAGCCCCCCTTCCGGGCCAGGGCCCTACGAGCAGTACTTC	CASSPPSGPGPYEQYF
TRBV27	.	TRBD1	TRBJ1-2	TGTGCCAGCAGTTTAACCCAGGGGGCGGGTGGCTACACCTTC	CASSLTQGAGGYTF
TRBV19	.	.	TRBJ1-2	TGTGCCTCCAACCCTCTCTCCGGGGCTTTATATGGCTACACCTTC	CASNPLSGALYGYTF
TRBV27	.	TRBD1	TRBJ1-4	TGTGCCAGCAGTAGCTTGACAGGGGAAAAACTGTTTTTT	CASSSLTGEKLFF
TRBV13	.	TRBD1	TRBJ2-7	TGTGCCAGCAGCTCCGGACAGGGGGCCTACGAGCAGTACTTC	CASSSGQGAYEQYF
TRBV10-3	.	.	TRBJ1-1	TGTGCCATCAGTGAGGTCGATCCGGGGTACACTGAAGCTTTCTTT	CAISEVDPGYTEAFF
TRBV4-2	few	.	TRBJ2-7	TGTGCCAGCAGCCAAGACCATACCGGGGGCCCCCCCTACGAGCAGTACTTC	CASSQDHTGGPPYEQYF
TRBV27	.	TRBD1	TRBJ1-4	TGTGCCAGCAGTTTTCAGGGGGCAGGAGAAAAACTGTTTTTT	CASSFQGAGEKLFF
TRBV28	.	.	TRBJ1-5	TGTGCCAGCAGTTTATTGGGGGCGCGGGGAGATCAGCCCCAGCATTTT	CASSLLGARGDQPQHF